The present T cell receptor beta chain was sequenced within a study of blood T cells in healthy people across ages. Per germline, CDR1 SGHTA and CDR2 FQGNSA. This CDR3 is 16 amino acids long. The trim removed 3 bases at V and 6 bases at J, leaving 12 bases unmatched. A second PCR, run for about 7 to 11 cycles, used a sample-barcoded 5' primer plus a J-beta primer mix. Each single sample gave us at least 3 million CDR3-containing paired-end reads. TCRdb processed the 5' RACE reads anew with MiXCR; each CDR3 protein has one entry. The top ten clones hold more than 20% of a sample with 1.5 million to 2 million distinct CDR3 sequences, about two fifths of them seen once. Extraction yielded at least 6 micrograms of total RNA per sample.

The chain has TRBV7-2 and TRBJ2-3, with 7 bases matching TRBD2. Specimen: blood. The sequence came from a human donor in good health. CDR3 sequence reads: CASSLNGGNGMDTQYF. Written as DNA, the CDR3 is TGTGCCAGCAGCTTGAACGGGGGGAATGGGATGGATACGCAGTATTTT.